The rows below give T cell receptor beta chains drawn from one sample of a study of OX40 agonist ivuxolimab in advanced cancers. TCRdb keeps only in-frame clones here, not all; method: immunoSEQ multiplex PCR. This table has about 93,000 clones, 90% to 95% appearing once. Sequenced material: CD4+ or CD8+ T cells sorted from blood, taken in a trial of the OX40 agonist ivuxolimab. These TCRs come from an adult with an advanced solid tumor such as melanoma, head and neck, liver or kidney cancer. Each CDR3 is given with its conserved first and last residue. The order of the fields is J gene, V gene, clone size, D gene, CDR3 protein, CDR3 DNA. The D gene is left open where the match is weak. Not every row has a clone size; where given, it reads once, few, many or a size class.

J: TRBJ1-2; V: TRBV27; size: once; D: TRBD1; CDR3: CASRSWTGSGYTF; DNA: TGTGCCAGCAGGTCGTGGACAGGGAGTGGCTACACCTTC
J: TRBJ1-2; V: TRBV6-5; size: NA; D: NA; CDR3: CASSYSAGLLGGYTF; DNA: TGTGCCAGCAGTTACTCCGCCGGGCTCCTTGGGGGCTACACCTTC
J: TRBJ1-4; V: TRBV5-1; size: NA; D: NA; CDR3: CASSRGLTNEKLFF; DNA: TGCGCCAGCAGCCGGGGACTGACTAATGAAAAACTGTTTTTT
J: TRBJ2-1; V: TRBV7-9; size: NA; D: NA; CDR3: CASSLGLNAYNEQFF; DNA: TGTGCCAGCAGCTTAGGACTAAACGCCTACAATGAGCAGTTCTTC
J: TRBJ2-7; V: TRBV27; size: NA; D: NA; CDR3: CASSRTGPQSSYEQYF; DNA: TGTGCCAGCAGCCGAACCGGGCCCCAATCTTCCTACGAGCAGTACTTC
J: TRBJ1-5; V: TRBV6-5; size: NA; D: NA; CDR3: CATSPTPHSNQPQHF; DNA: TGTGCCACCTCCCCGACACCTCATAGCAATCAGCCCCAGCATTTT
J: TRBJ2-1; V: TRBV28; size: NA; D: NA; CDR3: CASSPTRLVSSYNEQFF; DNA: TGTGCCAGCAGTCCCACACGACTAGTTTCGTCCTACAATGAGCAGTTCTTC
J: TRBJ2-5; V: TRBV30; size: NA; D: NA; CDR3: CAWSLGLAETQYF; DNA: TGTGCCTGGAGTTTAGGTCTTGCAGAGACCCAGTACTTC
J: TRBJ2-3; V: TRBV5-1; size: NA; D: TRBD2; CDR3: CASSGLEREGTDTQYF; DNA: TGCGCCAGCAGCGGATTGGAGCGGGAAGGGACAGATACGCAGTATTTT
J: TRBJ1-1; V: TRBV28; size: NA; D: NA; CDR3: CASSGPTVNTEAFF; DNA: TGTGCCAGCAGCGGACCTACAGTGAACACTGAAGCTTTCTTT
J: TRBJ2-6; V: TRBV7-2; size: NA; D: TRBD1; CDR3: CAWDRGSSGANVLTF; DNA: TGTGCATGGGACAGGGGAAGCTCTGGGGCCAACGTCCTGACTTTC
J: TRBJ2-7; V: TRBV5-1; size: NA; D: NA; CDR3: CASSVENSYEQYF; DNA: TGCGCCAGCAGCGTGGAAAATAGCTACGAGCAGTACTTC
J: TRBJ1-3; V: TRBV6-6; size: once; D: TRBD1; CDR3: CASRPGTVSGNTIYF; DNA: TGTGCCAGCAGACCAGGGACAGTCTCTGGAAACACCATATATTTT
J: TRBJ2-1; V: TRBV18; size: NA; D: NA; CDR3: CASSPLDREGADEQFF; DNA: TGTGCCAGCTCACCACTGGACAGGGAGGGAGCAGATGAGCAGTTCTTC
J: TRBJ1-1; V: TRBV25-1; size: NA; D: NA; CDR3: CASRATGTLLEAFF; DNA: TGTGCCAGCAGGGCTACCGGGACGCTCCTTGAAGCTTTCTTT
J: TRBJ2-1; V: TRBV19; size: once; D: NA; CDR3: CASSIDREKQFF; DNA: TGTGCCAGTAGTATAGACAGGGAAAAGCAGTTCTTC
J: TRBJ2-2; V: TRBV19; size: NA; D: TRBD2; CDR3: CASRRLASMNTGELFF; DNA: TGTGCCAGTCGTAGACTAGCGTCGATGAACACCGGGGAGCTGTTTTTT
J: TRBJ1-2; V: TRBV6-1; size: NA; D: NA; CDR3: CASTLGRGANYGYTF; DNA: TGTGCCAGCACCCTTGGGAGGGGGGCCAACTATGGCTACACCTTC
J: TRBJ1-5; V: TRBV28; size: NA; D: NA; CDR3: CASSRTTAGFGPQHF; DNA: TGTGCCAGCAGCCGAACGACAGCCGGATTTGGGCCCCAGCATTTT
J: TRBJ2-5; V: TRBV5-1; size: NA; D: NA; CDR3: CASSFGGQSQETQYF; DNA: TGCGCCAGCAGTTTTGGGGGACAATCTCAAGAGACCCAGTACTTC